Below are 10 T cell receptor beta chains sequenced from a single sample in a study of cytomegalovirus exposure and HLA in healthy donors. PCR used 60 Vbeta primers and 13 Jbeta primers. Measured with immunoSEQ multiplex PCR; TCRdb has only the in-frame clones, and not every one. In all, the sample yields approximately 71,000 clones. Input material: PBMCs. The receptors were gathered from a female donor in good health and CMV-seropositive.

The chain joins TRBV5-1 to TRBJ2-7; 10 positions match TRBD2. V shed 2 bases, J shed 2 bases, and the junction held 4 bases outside the gene matches. Germline V lookup: CDR1 SGHRS, CDR2 YFSETQ. This CDR3 is 15 amino acids long. CDR3 amino acids: CASSLRAGGPYEQYF. The CDR3 nucleotides are TGCGCCAGCAGCTTACGAGCGGGGGGGCCCTACGAGCAGTACTTC. Supplemented by reference TRBV5-1 and TRBJ2-7, the full variable domain reads KAGVTQTPRYLIKTRGQQVTLSCSPISGHRSVSWYQQTPGQGLQFLFEYFSETQRNKGNFPGRFSGRQFSNSRSEMNVSTLELGDSALYLCASSLRAGGPYEQYFGPGTRLTVT.

The chain links TRBV6-5 to TRBJ1-1; TRBD1 might be the D (5 bases). The germline CDR1 and CDR2 sequences are MNHEY and SVGAGI. Trimming shortened V by 5 bases and J by 4 bases, and 11 bases separated the two germline ends. The CDR3 extends over 13 amino acids. CDR3 loop: CASSAQGGTEAFF. CDR3 bases: TGTGCCAGCAGTGCGCAGGGAGGCACTGAAGCTTTCTTT.

The rearrangement joins TRBV29-1 to TRBJ1-1; 7 nucleotides align to TRBD1. With 4 bases clipped from V and 3 bases from J, the junction kept 2 bases outside the gene matches. This CDR3 is 12 amino acids long. Germline V gives CDR1 SQVTM, CDR2 ANQGSEA. For the CDR3, the DNA is TGCAGCGTTGGGGGACAGTACACTGAAGCTTTCTTT. It translates to CSVGGQYTEAFF.

The chain uses TRBV7-3 and TRBJ1-4, with D hard to call. Trimming took 5 bases from V and 0 from J, leaving 13 bases between them. Germline-derived CDR1 and CDR2 are SGHTA and FQGTGA. The CDR3 extends over 16 amino acids. In DNA, the CDR3 is TGTGCCAGCAGCCTCCCTTCAGAAGCAACTAATGAAAAACTGTTTTTT. This encodes CASSLPSEATNEKLFF.

The genes are TRBV18 and TRBJ2-1, with D possibly matching TRBD2 (6 bases). Germline CDR1 reads KGHSH; CDR2 reads LQKENI. CDR3 size: 14 residues. Between the trimmed V and J ends, which lost 0 bases and 6 bases, there was a span of 9 bases. CDR3 in DNA: TGTGCCAGCTCACCACCGGAGGGCTTCAATGAGCAGTTCTTC. Translating gives CASSPPEGFNEQFF.

The chain uses TRBV28 and TRBJ2-3; 7 nucleotides line up with TRBD1. The V segment lost 5 bases and the J segment 8 bases; nucleotides outside the gene matches: 10. The CDR3 spans 14 residues. Germline V gene sequence: CDR1 MDHEN, CDR2 SYDVKM. CDR3 bases: TGTGCCAGCAGTCCAAAGTACAGGGGTCGTACGCAGTATTTT. Its protein is CASSPKYRGRTQYF. Complete variable domain (other parts from reference TRBV28 and TRBJ2-3): DVKVTQSSRYLVKRTGEKVFLECVQDMDHENMFWYRQDPGLGLRLIYFSYDVKMKEKGDIPEGYSVSREKKERFSLILESASTNQTSMYLCASSPKYRGRTQYFGPGTRLTVL.

The J gene is TRBJ2-5, the V gene TRBV12-5; D is uncertain. The CDR3 contains 11 residues. Germline loops: CDR1 LGHNT, CDR2 FRNRAP. The V and J ends lost 6 bases and 5 bases respectively, with 7 bases between them. CDR3 loop: CASGKEETQYF. CDR3 nucleotides: TGTGCTAGTGGGAAGGAGGAGACCCAGTACTTC. Full variable domain (rest looked up from reference TRBV12-5 and TRBJ2-5): DARVTQTPRHKVTEMGQEVTMRCQPILGHNTVFWYRQTMMQGLELLAYFRNRAPLDDSGMPKDRFSAEMPDATLATLKIQPSEPRDSAVYFCASGKEETQYFGPGTRLLVL.

The rearrangement joins TRBV19 to TRBJ2-1, with 8 positions matching TRBD1. This CDR3 is built from 14 residues. Losses at the gene ends were 2 bases for V and 6 bases for J; bases not matched to a gene: 3. Germline CDR1 is LNHDA and CDR2 is SQIVND (reference sequence). CDR3 region: CASSIPGGLNEQFF. CDR3 coding DNA: TGTGCCAGTAGTATACCAGGGGGCCTCAATGAGCAGTTCTTC.

The rearrangement joins TRBV6-1 to TRBJ2-3; the match to TRBD1 covers 9 bases. Germline V lookup: CDR1 MNHNS, CDR2 SASEGT. This CDR3 is 12 amino acids long. V was pared by 6 bases and J by 6 bases, with 1 base of the junction left unmatched. The CDR3: CASRDRGDTQYF. For the CDR3, the DNA is TGTGCCAGCAGGGACAGGGGCGATACGCAGTATTTT.

V gene TRBV2 combines with J gene TRBJ1-2, with 7 bases fitting TRBD1. V shed 3 bases, J shed 1 base, and the junction held 5 bases outside the gene matches. Germline V gene sequence: CDR1 SNHLY, CDR2 FYNNEI. This CDR3 is 15 amino acids long. In DNA form, the CDR3 reads TGTGCCAGCAGTGATCTCTACAGGGGTAACTATGGCTACACCTTC. It yields the protein CASSDLYRGNYGYTF. The whole variable domain, filled in from reference TRBV2 and TRBJ1-2, reads EPEVTQTPSHQVTQMGQEVILRCVPISNHLYFYWYRQILGQKVEFLVSFYNNEISEKSEIFDDQFSVERPDGSNFTLKIRSTKLEDSAMYFCASSDLYRGNYGYTFGSGTRLTVV.